This T cell receptor (beta chain) was sequenced for a study of a mutant IDH1 vaccine in newly diagnosed glioma. Concerning this clone: What it binds is not known.

Germline trimming cut 3 bases from V and 7 bases from J; bases unmatched to any gene: 6. CDR1 MGHRA and CDR2 YSYEKL come from the germline V gene. This CDR3 has 13 residues. Time point in this sample: week 11, during vaccination. Vaccinated patients received 300 ug of mutant IDH1 20-mer peptide per dose, with topical imiquimod. Assay used: immunoSEQ multiplex PCR; TCRdb lists only in-frame clones, some missing. The top ten clones hold approximately 2.5% of a sample with 45,000 to 60,000 clones, about 91% of them seen once. The input for sequencing was PBMCs, taken from a glioma patient whose treatment included an IDH1 peptide vaccine. The receptor comes from a man in his fifties with glioma. The chain carries TRBV4-1 and TRBJ2-7, with TRBD1 matching 7 bases. The CDR3 coding sequence is TGCGCCAGCAGCCACCAATTGACAGGGGAGCAGTACTTC. Translating gives CASSHQLTGEQYF.